This TCR beta chain was identified in a study of spatial heterogeneity in lung cancer. About the study: As counted in raw reads, each unique TCR and UMI combination appeared more than ten times on average.

This CDR3 has 15 amino acids. From germline, CDR1 is KGHDR and CDR2 SFDVKD. With V trimmed by 4 bases and J by 7 bases, 7 bases remained unmatched. The study tagged each TCR cDNA molecule with a unique molecular identifier. Using its own MiXCR run on the 5' RACE reads, TCRdb lists one record per CDR3 protein. The sample includes 85,000 to 100,000 distinct CDR3 sequences, 12% of them seen just once. As to time point: sample taken at primary tumor resection. The donors, 70 or so patients with untreated early-stage non-small cell lung cancer, provided the samples. Unsorted whole RNA of tumor, nontumor lung or frozen PBMC was sequenced. This clonotype has just a few counts.

Source: PBMCs, taken at surgery. The receptor comes from a male donor with early-stage non-small cell lung cancer. The chain is built from TRBV24-1 and TRBJ1-4, with TRBD1 matching over 8 bases. The CDR3 DNA follows: TGTGCCACCAGTGACCCAGGGGGCCGTGGTGAAAAACTGTTTTTT. Protein: CATSDPGGRGEKLFF.